The count of the clone carrying this TCR beta chain is one. Its specificity is not known. The table came from immunoSEQ multiplex PCR; TCRdb's copy has only in-frame clones and leaves some out. In the table there are 85,000 to 90,000 clones, roughly 92% of which are singletons. This sample was included in a study of graft-versus-host responses after intestinal transplantation. Background on the study: Each patient got anti-thymocyte globulin induction, then tacrolimus and steroids for around three years. Findings of the study overall: Recipient marrow harbored GvH clones, some of which surfaced first in ileum or blood. Peak GvH clone levels in circulation were associated with early post-transplant HvG declines.

This CDR3 region has 16 residues. Losses at the gene ends were 8 bases for V and 0 bases for J; bases not matched to a gene: 10. Germline lookup yields CDR1 SNHLY and CDR2 FYNNEI. The source of this sequence is a human donor who received an intestinal transplant. The sequenced sample was unstimulated CD4+ T cells sorted from spleen or lymph node cells, obtained before intestinal transplant. This sequence joins TRBV2 and TRBJ2-3; 8 positions match TRBD2. The CDR3 is CASGHSGAFSTDTQYF. In DNA form, the CDR3 reads TGTGCCAGCGGCCATAGCGGGGCCTTTAGCACAGATACGCAGTATTTT.